The source of this T cell receptor (beta chain) is a study of blood T cell repertoires in COVID-19. Study as a whole: Spain, Italy and the United States supplied samples that represented acute and convalescent COVID-19. PBMCs, B-cell-depleted T cells, or T cells provided the cDNA or gDNA that made up the material.

The V end was cut by 0 bases, the J end by 9 bases, with 12 bases between. This CDR3 is 15 amino acids long. Germline CDR1 MNHEY, CDR2 SVGAGI. Repertoires were generated with immunoSEQ multiplex PCR, while TCRdb's copy carries only in-frame clones and drops some. Of approximately 200,000 clones detected, approximately 84% appear once; the ten largest clones hold roughly 7%. Patients at the Seattle site were enrolled during active infection and followed longitudinally. Material: peripheral blood. This sequence joins TRBV6-5 and TRBJ1-6; no reliable D call. This clonotype originated in a woman older than 75 with COVID-19, enrolled during active disease. The CDR3 here is CASSYSAGSISPLHF. The CDR3 nucleotides are TGTGCCAGCAGTTACTCGGCTGGGAGCATTTCACCCCTCCACTTT.